One and the same sample provided the 20 T cell receptor beta chains below, sequenced in a study of identical twins. TCRdb reprocessed the 5' RACE reads via MiXCR and lists one record per CDR3 protein. The sample contains around 280,000 distinct CDR3 sequences, roughly 8.6% of which appear only once. This sample was shared with a second study, whose subject was yellow fever vaccine responses in identical twins.

Sequencing was carried out using memory (CD45RO+) T cells sorted from blood. Receptor source: a woman under 30 in good health.

The chain recombines TRBV10-3 with TRBJ2-7; D is unresolved. V gave up 10 bases and J gave up 2 bases, with 12 bases separating them. From germline, CDR1 is ENHRY and CDR2 SYGVKD. The CDR3 sequence is 12 residues long. The DNA for the CDR3 is TGTGCCACCTCCTTCAGTACCTACGAGCAGTACGTC. Its protein product is CATSFSTYEQYV.

The V and J genes are TRBV7-8 and TRBJ1-4, with D maybe TRBD1 (5 bases). CDR1 SGHVS and CDR2 FQNEAQ come from the germline V gene. Trimming took off 0 bases at V and 8 bases at J, with 16 bases between the two ends. The CDR3 has 16 amino acids. The CDR3 loop is CASSLAGVGAREKLFF. As DNA, the CDR3 is TGTGCCAGCAGCTTAGCGGGGGTAGGGGCCAGGGAAAAACTGTTTTTT.

The chain is built from TRBV2 and TRBJ2-7; the match to TRBD2 covers 9 bases. J lost 6 bases, V lost 6 bases, and 9 bases had no gene match. The CDR3 length is 14 residues. The germline V gene encodes CDR1 SNHLY and CDR2 FYNNEI. CDR3 region: CASRGPGTSLEQYF. CDR3 nucleotide sequence: TGTGCCAGCAGAGGGCCCGGGACTAGCCTCGAGCAGTACTTC.

The V gene is TRBV29-1, the J gene TRBJ1-2, with 7 bases fitting TRBD1. Germline lookup yields CDR1 SQVTM and CDR2 ANQGSEA. The CDR3 runs to 14 residues. V lost 3 bases to trimming and J lost 5 bases; unmatched junction nucleotides: 9. CDR3 nucleotide sequence: TGCAGCGTTGAGGCCTCGGGACAGCTTTATGGCTACACCTTC. Translation gives CSVEASGQLYGYTF.

The chain uses TRBV7-2 and TRBJ2-1; the match to TRBD2 covers 12 bases. Trimming at V came to 4 bases and at J to 9 bases, leaving 7 bases not matched to a gene. This CDR3 is built from 15 residues. The V gene's germline CDR1 is SGHTA and CDR2 FQGNSA. CDR3 protein: CASSSSGRVGSEQFF. The CDR3 DNA reads TGTGCCAGCAGCTCTAGCGGGAGGGTAGGAAGTGAGCAGTTCTTC.

This clonotype was recorded a few times. The V gene is TRBV11-3, the J gene TRBJ2-7; D remains ambiguous. Germline CDR1 reads SGHNT; CDR2 reads YENEEA. Trimming took off 5 bases at V and 0 bases at J, with 11 bases between the two ends. The CDR3 loop spans 14 amino acids. The CDR3: CASSPHSGSYEQYF. For the CDR3, the DNA is TGTGCCAGCAGCCCTCACTCGGGCTCCTACGAGCAGTACTTC.

This clonotype was recorded many times. This chain uses TRBV11-2 with TRBJ1-6; the D is unclear. Trimming pared 1 base from V and 9 bases from J, leaving 10 bases between. Per the germline V gene, CDR1 is SGHAT and CDR2 is FQNNGV. There are 14 residues in the CDR3. As DNA, the CDR3 is TGTGCCAGCAGCTTAGCGGGGTACGGTTCACCCCTCCACTTT. It is translated as CASSLAGYGSPLHF.

This clonotype was seen a handful of times. The rearrangement links TRBV20-1 to TRBJ1-6; TRBD1 aligns across 7 bases. Trimming took 5 bases from V and 6 from J; bases not matched to a gene: 10. The CDR3 has 15 residues. Germline V gene sequence: CDR1 DFQATT, CDR2 SNEGSKA (reference sequence). CDR3 coding DNA: TGCAGTGCTGTCGAGAGGACAGGACTTAATTCACCCCTCCACTTT. This codes for CSAVERTGLNSPLHF.

This clonotype was observed many times. V is TRBV3-1 and J is TRBJ2-5; perhaps TRBD2 as D (5 bases). Trimming pared 0 bases from V and 7 bases from J, leaving 6 bases between. Germline V gene data show CDR1 as LGHDT and CDR2 as YNNKEL (reference sequence). This CDR3 comprises 12 residues. The CDR3 loop is CASSQDRGTQYF. DNA for the CDR3: TGTGCCAGCAGCCAAGATCGGGGGACCCAGTACTTC.

This clonotype was recorded many times. The CDR3 sequence: CASRQGHQPQHF. The CDR3 DNA reads TGTGCCAGCCGGCAGGGGCATCAGCCCCAGCATTTT. The V and J genes are TRBV28 and TRBJ1-5, with D maybe TRBD1 (6 bases). Germline V gene lookup returns CDR1 MDHEN and CDR2 SYDVKM. The CDR3 length is 12 residues. V lost 8 bases to trimming and J lost 5 bases, with 10 bases between them.

This clonotype was counted between two and nine times. The chain has TRBV20-1 and TRBJ1-2; D unresolved. The CDR3 contains 12 residues. Germline loops: CDR1 DFQATT, CDR2 SNEGSKA (reference sequence). Trimming removed 4 bases from V and 0 bases from J, with 6 bases in between. The CDR3 DNA sequence: TGCAGTGCTAAGGTCGCTAACTATGGCTACACCTTC. Translating it yields CSAKVANYGYTF.

This clonotype was recorded many times. The rearrangement joins TRBV6-4 to TRBJ2-3; 11 bases line up with TRBD2. The J segment lost 6 bases and the V segment lost 5 bases, leaving 7 bases of the junction unmatched. The CDR3 is made up of 15 amino acids. The germline V gene encodes CDR1 MRHNA and CDR2 SNTAGT. The CDR3: CASSPVTSGMDTQYF. The CDR3 DNA follows: TGTGCCAGCAGTCCAGTGACTAGCGGGATGGATACGCAGTATTTT.

The genes are TRBV29-1 and TRBJ2-1; TRBD1 might be the D (6 bases). From germline, CDR1 is SQVTM and CDR2 ANQGSEA. This CDR3 contains 13 residues. V lost 7 bases and J 0 bases, leaving 10 bases between the germline ends. CDR3 region: CSATRGSYNEQFF. CDR3 sequence (DNA): TGCAGCGCAACCAGGGGCTCCTACAATGAGCAGTTCTTC.

This clonotype has a count of ten or more. The chain carries TRBV6-1 and TRBJ2-1; D possibly uses TRBD1 or TRBD2 (5 bases each). V gave up 6 bases and J gave up 2 bases, with 17 bases separating them. The CDR3 runs to 16 residues. Looked up from germline, CDR1 is MNHNS and CDR2 is SASEGT. The DNA of the CDR3 is TGTGCCAGCAGCCCCGAGGCAGGGAGTGCCTACAATGAGCAGTTCTTC. This translates into CASSPEAGSAYNEQFF.

The chain joins TRBV11-3 to TRBJ2-2, with D hard to call. The V gene's germline CDR1 is SGHNT and CDR2 YENEEA. The CDR3 sequence is 14 residues long. The germline V and J ends were trimmed by 0 bases and 6 bases, with 8 bases remaining between them. CDR3 coding DNA: TGTGCCAGCAGCTTAGATAGGGTTTCCGGGGAGCTGTTTTTT. Translating it yields CASSLDRVSGELFF.

This chain links TRBV15 with TRBJ2-3; D assignment may be TRBD1 or TRBD2 (5 bases each). Germline CDR1 reads LNHNV; CDR2 reads YYDKDF (reference sequence). Deletions cut 4 bases from V and 4 bases from J, with 9 bases between. The CDR3 covers 13 residues. The CDR3 reads CATSIMGADTQYF. DNA of the CDR3: TGTGCCACCAGCATCATGGGGGCAGATACGCAGTATTTT.

This clonotype has more than one count but fewer than ten. The CDR3 loop is CASSQGVLEPQHF. CDR3 in DNA: TGCGCCAGCAGCCAAGGGGTTCTGGAGCCCCAGCATTTT. The chain joins TRBV4-1 to TRBJ1-5; D is unclear. The CDR3 consists of 13 residues. Germline V gene data show CDR1 as MGHRA and CDR2 as YSYEKL. V dropped 1 base and J dropped 8 bases, with 9 bases sitting between them.

This clonotype was counted ten times or more. This chain joins TRBV27 and TRBJ1-2; D is possibly TRBD1 (6 bases). CDR1 is MNHEY, CDR2 SMNVEV, per germline (reference sequence). V shed 2 bases and J shed 10 bases, with 14 bases lying between them. The CDR3 loop spans 13 amino acids. CDR3 protein: CASSLSRMGAYTF. The CDR3 DNA reads as TGTGCCAGCAGTTTAAGCAGGATGGGGGCCTACACCTTC.

This chain links TRBV20-1 with TRBJ2-5; 8 bases align to TRBD2. J lost 1 base, V lost 3 bases, and 19 bases had no gene match. Germline V gene data show CDR1 as DFQATT and CDR2 as SNEGSKA (reference sequence). CDR3 size: 19 residues. CDR3 in DNA: TGCAGTGCTAGCGGGGCCCGAAACATTTATAGCGGGACCCAAGAGACCCAGTACTTC. This encodes CSASGARNIYSGTQETQYF.

Note on this clonotype: At one end, the junction sequence differs from germline, possibly due to a read error. This chain joins TRBV12-3 or TRBV12-4 and TRBJ1-1, with unresolved D. The CDR3 loop spans 13 amino acids. This CDR3 reads CASILDGNTEAFF. The CDR3 region has the DNA TGTGCCAGCATTTTAGATGGGAACACTGAAGCTTTCTTT.